This section outlines one TCR beta chain sequence together with its context. These data originate in a study of blood T cell repertoires in COVID-19. Study at large: The United States, Italy and Spain provided the acute and convalescent COVID-19 samples.

Original processing notes: Reference gene primers were amplified, and this amplification served to estimate nucleated cell counts. TCRdb's table, derived via immunoSEQ multiplex PCR, lists solely in-frame clones and lacks some. Clonal size and the V and J genes are those of that table, whereas D and trimming came from the DNA. The table lists roughly 150,000 clones, around 83% of them singletons. J was trimmed by 2 bases and V by 4 bases; bases with no gene match: 2. The CDR3 is 14 amino acids. Germline V gives CDR1 SGHRS, CDR2 YFSETQ. The chain links TRBV5-1 to TRBJ2-1, with TRBD1 matching over 8 bases. Sequences were obtained from peripheral blood. This receptor was identified in a woman in her 70s who had recovered from COVID-19. The CDR3 nucleotides read TGCGCCAGCAGCGCGGGACAGGCCTACAATGAGCAGTTCTTC. Protein: CASSAGQAYNEQFF.